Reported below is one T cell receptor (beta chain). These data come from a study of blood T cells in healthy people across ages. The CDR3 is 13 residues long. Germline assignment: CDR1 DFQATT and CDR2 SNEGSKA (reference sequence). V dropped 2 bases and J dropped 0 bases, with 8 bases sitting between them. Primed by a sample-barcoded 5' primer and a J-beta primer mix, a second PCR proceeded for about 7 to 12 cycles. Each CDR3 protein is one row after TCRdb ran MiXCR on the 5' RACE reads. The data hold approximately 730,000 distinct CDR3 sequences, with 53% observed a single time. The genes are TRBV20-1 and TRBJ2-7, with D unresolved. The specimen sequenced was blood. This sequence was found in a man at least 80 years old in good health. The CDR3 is CSARIRSSYEQYF. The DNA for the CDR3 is TGCAGTGCTAGAATCCGGAGCTCCTACGAGCAGTACTTC.